The 5 T cell receptor beta chains reported below all come from one sample, sequenced in a study of T cell repertoires in cytomegalovirus infection. Each CDR3 protein gets one entry after TCRdb re-called the reads with MiXCR. The sample consists of 570,000 or so distinct CDR3 sequences, about 40% of them appearing once. These receptors have no identified antigens. The sequences come from cultured PBMCs, collected from culture after CMV antigen stimulation. The receptors were sampled from a human donor in good health (CMV status not recorded). Some clones in this sample may be carry-over from other donors' samples.

The chain combines TRBV6-1 with TRBJ1-2, with a possible D match to TRBD1 (6 bases). The length of the CDR3 is 12 residues. Germline CDR1 and CDR2: MNHNS and SASEGT. V dropped 6 bases and J dropped 8 bases, with 13 bases sitting between them. The DNA of the CDR3 is TGTGCCAGCAGCGACAGGACTCGGGGCTACACCTTC. The encoded protein is CASSDRTRGYTF.

The rearrangement joins TRBV7-9 to TRBJ2-1, with 9 bases matching TRBD2. V dropped 2 bases and J dropped 5; count of bases not matched to a gene: 10. Germline lookup yields CDR1 SEHNR and CDR2 FQNEAQ (reference sequence). This CDR3 spans 17 amino acids. CDR3 protein: CASSLPLRGTSNNEQFF. The DNA of the CDR3 is TGTGCCAGCAGCTTACCCCTGCGCGGGACTAGCAACAATGAGCAGTTCTTC.

The table lists this clonotype with a few counts. V and J are TRBV6-6 and TRBJ2-3, with a possible D match to TRBD2 (5 bases). The CDR3 runs to 14 residues. The V end lost 7 bases, the J end lost 6 bases, and 17 bases lay between the germline ends. From germline, CDR1 is MNHNY and CDR2 SVGAGI (reference sequence). CDR3 loop: CASNLAGSRDTQYF. The CDR3 bases are TGTGCCAGCAACCTAGCCGGATCAAGGGATACGCAGTATTTT.

V gene TRBV11-2 combines with J gene TRBJ2-7; the match to TRBD2 covers 8 bases. There are 15 residues in the CDR3. Germline V lookup: CDR1 SGHAT, CDR2 FQNNGV. J lost 0 bases, V lost 0 bases, and 1 base had no gene match. CDR3 DNA sequence: TGTGCCAGCAGCTTAGAAGGGACTAGCTCCTACGAGCAGTACTTC. Its protein product is CASSLEGTSSYEQYF. Complete variable domain (other parts from reference TRBV11-2 and TRBJ2-7): EAGVAQSPRYKIIEKRQSVAFWCNPISGHATLYWYQQILGQGPKLLIQFQNNGVVDDSQLPKDRFSAERLKGVDSTLKIQPAKLEDSAVYLCASSLEGTSSYEQYFGPGTRLTVT.

This clonotype was counted a few times. The chain has TRBV7-6 and TRBJ2-3, with 9 bases lining up with TRBD2. The ends lost 5 bases at V and 3 bases at J; junction bases unmatched: 12. CDR1 SGHVS and CDR2 FNYEAQ come from the germline V gene. This CDR3 is built from 17 residues. CDR3: CASSPRTSVAGTDTQYF. For the CDR3, the DNA is TGTGCCAGCAGCCCCCGGACTAGCGTGGCGGGGACAGATACGCAGTATTTT.